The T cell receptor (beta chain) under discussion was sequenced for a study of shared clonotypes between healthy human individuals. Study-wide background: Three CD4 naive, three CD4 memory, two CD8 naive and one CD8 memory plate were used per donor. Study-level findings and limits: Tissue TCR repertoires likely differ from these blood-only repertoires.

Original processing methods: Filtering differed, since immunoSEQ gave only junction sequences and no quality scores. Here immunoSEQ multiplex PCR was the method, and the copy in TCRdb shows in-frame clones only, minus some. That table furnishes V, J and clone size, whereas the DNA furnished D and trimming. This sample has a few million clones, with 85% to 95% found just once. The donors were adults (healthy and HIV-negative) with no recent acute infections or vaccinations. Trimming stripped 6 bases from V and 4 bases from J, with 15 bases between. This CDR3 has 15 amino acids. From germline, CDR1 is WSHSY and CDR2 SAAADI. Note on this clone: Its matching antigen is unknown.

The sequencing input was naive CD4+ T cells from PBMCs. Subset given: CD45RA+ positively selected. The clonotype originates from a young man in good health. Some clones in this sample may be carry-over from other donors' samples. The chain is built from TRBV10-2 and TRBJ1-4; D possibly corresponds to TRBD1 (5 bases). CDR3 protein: CASRPTQGVNEKLFF. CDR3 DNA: TGCGCCAGCAGACCGACCCAGGGTGTTAATGAAAAACTGTTTTTT.